The 16 T cell receptor beta chains in this list originate from one sample, sequenced in a study of PD-1 blockade in classical Hodgkin lymphoma. Data came from immunoSEQ multiplex PCR; TCRdb stores just in-frame clones and leaves some out. This sample has 90,000 to 100,000 clones, with about 91% found just once. Relapse after autologous stem cell transplantation occurred in every patient, and brentuximab vedotin exposure varied. This material consisted of peripheral blood mononuclear cells (PBMCs), taken before the second cycle of nivolumab. The receptors stem from a human donor with classical Hodgkin lymphoma.

As to this clone: The same CDR3 also results from other DNA sequences found in this sample. The chain uses TRBV5-1 and TRBJ2-1, with TRBD2 identical over 8 bases. From germline, CDR1 is SGHRS and CDR2 YFSETQ. Trimming took 0 bases from V and 7 from J; bases not matched to a gene: 6. The CDR3 has 15 amino acids. CDR3 residues: CASSLGLAGRNEQFF. In nucleotides, the CDR3 is TGCGCCAGCAGCTTGGGATTAGCGGGAAGGAATGAGCAGTTCTTC.

The V and J genes are TRBV19 and TRBJ1-5; D possibly corresponds to TRBD1 (6 bases). This CDR3 has 15 residues. V was shortened by 1 base and J by 4 bases, with 11 bases between the two germline ends. Germline V CDR1 and CDR2: LNHDA, SQIVND (reference sequence). Here the CDR3 DNA reads TGTGCCAGTAGTATAGTATTGCAGGGGAATCAGCCCCAGCATTTT. Its protein product is CASSIVLQGNQPQHF.

The rearrangement links TRBV7-6 to TRBJ2-3; D call uncertain. Trimming removed 5 bases from V and 0 bases from J, with 15 bases in between. From germline, CDR1 is SGHVS and CDR2 FNYEAQ. The CDR3 loop spans 16 amino acids. The CDR3 nucleotides read TGTGCCAGCAGCCCTCGGGTCGCGGAAAGCACAGATACGCAGTATTTT. Protein product: CASSPRVAESTDTQYF. The full variable domain, in which reference TRBV7-6 and TRBJ2-3 provide the parts outside the CDR3, is GAGVSQSPRYKVTKRGQDVALRCDPISGHVSLYWYRQALGQGPEFLTYFNYEAQQDKSGLPNDRFSAERPEGSISTLTIQRTEQRDSAMYRCASSPRVAESTDTQYFGPGTRLTVL.

The chain joins TRBV6-5 to TRBJ2-5; weak D call: TRBD2 (6 bases). This CDR3 has 14 residues. V lost 2 bases and J lost 5, with 12 bases in between. The germline CDR1 and CDR2 sequences are MNHEY and SVGAGI. CDR3 region: CASSYHSGVETQYF. Here the CDR3 DNA reads TGTGCCAGCAGTTACCATTCGGGGGTTGAGACCCAGTACTTC.

The gene calls are TRBV6-5 and TRBJ1-2; the match to TRBD1 covers 9 bases. The length of the CDR3 is 15 residues. V was clipped by 6 bases and J by 2 bases; unmatched bases: 7. The V gene's germline CDR1 is MNHEY and CDR2 SVGAGI. CDR3 DNA sequence: TGTGCCAGCAGACTAGGACAGGGGACAAACTATGGCTACACCTTC. This codes for CASRLGQGTNYGYTF.

The V and J genes are TRBV4-1 and TRBJ2-3; no clear D. The CDR3 is 13 amino acids. CDR1 is MGHRA and CDR2 is YSYEKL in the germline V gene. Between the trimmed V and J ends, which lost 0 bases and 4 bases, there was a span of 5 bases. The chain's CDR3 is CASSQEGPDTQYF. In nucleotides, the CDR3 is TGCGCCAGCAGCCAAGAGGGCCCAGATACGCAGTATTTT.

The chain employs TRBV27 and TRBJ2-7; 8 nucleotides line up with TRBD2. Germline CDR1 MNHEY, CDR2 SMNVEV (reference sequence). CDR3 length: 15 amino acids. Trimming took 6 bases from V and 3 from J; bases not matched to a gene: 10. The CDR3 is CASSFGSGGIYEQYF. CDR3 DNA: TGTGCCAGCAGCTTCGGAAGCGGGGGAATCTACGAGCAGTACTTC.

The chain combines TRBV20-1 with TRBJ2-7; D could derive from TRBD1 or TRBD2 (5 bases each). CDR1 and CDR2 from the germline V gene are DFQATT and SNEGSKA (reference sequence). The germline V and J ends were trimmed by 3 bases and 9 bases, with 12 bases remaining between them. The CDR3 spans 11 residues. The CDR3: CSARGRDGQYF. The CDR3 bases are TGCAGTGCTAGGGGTCGGGACGGGCAGTACTTC.

This chain connects TRBV6-6 to TRBJ2-3; TRBD2 matches at 9 bases. J was trimmed by 1 base and V by 6 bases; bases with no gene match: 2. This CDR3 spans 14 amino acids. Germline V CDR1 and CDR2: MNHNY, SVGAGI (reference sequence). The CDR3 DNA reads as TGTGCCAGCAGGATAGCGGGGGGCACAGATACGCAGTATTTT. This sequence encodes CASRIAGGTDTQYF.

The CDR3 loop is CASSLSQGGEQYF. CDR3 nucleotide sequence: TGTGCCAGCAGCTTGAGCCAGGGCGGCGAGCAGTACTTC. The chain recombines TRBV11-2 with TRBJ2-7; the D gene is possibly TRBD1 (5 bases). Germline V gene sequence: CDR1 SGHAT, CDR2 FQNNGV. CDR3 length equals 13 residues. V lost 3 bases and J 6 bases, leaving 12 bases between the germline ends.

The chain joins TRBV27 to TRBJ2-1; D may match TRBD1 or TRBD2 (6 bases each). Germline lookup yields CDR1 MNHEY and CDR2 SMNVEV (reference sequence). V lost 10 bases to trimming and J lost 2 bases, with 15 bases between them. This CDR3 comprises 14 residues. The CDR3 sequence is CANTGAEPYNEQFF. The CDR3 coding sequence is TGTGCCAATACGGGGGCCGAACCCTACAATGAGCAGTTCTTC.

V usage is TRBV4-2 and J usage is TRBJ2-1; TRBD2 agrees at 11 bases. The V gene end was trimmed by 0 bases and the J gene end by 4 bases; junction bases not matched to a gene: 8. The CDR3 is 18 amino acids. CDR1 LGHNA and CDR2 YNFKEQ come from the germline V gene. The CDR3 sequence is CASSQDVTSGELYNEQFF. DNA of the CDR3: TGTGCCAGCAGCCAAGATGTGACTAGCGGGGAGCTATACAATGAGCAGTTCTTC.

The chain recombines TRBV14 with TRBJ2-3; D is unclear. The V gene lost 8 bases and the J gene lost 0 bases, with 12 bases spanning the gap. Germline lookup yields CDR1 SGHDN and CDR2 FVKESK. The CDR3 consists of 14 residues. The CDR3 spells CASAIAGSTDTQYF. The CDR3 DNA reads TGTGCCAGCGCGATAGCCGGAAGCACAGATACGCAGTATTTT.

V and J are TRBV14 and TRBJ2-1, with D unclear. Germline CDR1 SGHDN, CDR2 FVKESK. Trimming took 1 base from V and 9 from J, leaving 10 bases between them. The CDR3 spans 13 residues. CDR3 bases: TGTGCCAGCAGCCAAGCAAGCAGTGCTGAGCAGTTCTTC. The encoded protein is CASSQASSAEQFF. Supplemented by reference TRBV14 and TRBJ2-1, the full variable domain reads EAGVTQFPSHSVIEKGQTVTLRCDPISGHDNLYWYRRVMGKEIKFLLHFVKESKQDESGMPNNRFLAERTGGTYSTLKVQPAELEDSGVYFCASSQASSAEQFFGPGTRLTVL.

V is TRBV15 and J is TRBJ2-7, with TRBD1 matching over 12 bases. From germline, CDR1 is LNHNV and CDR2 YYDKDF (reference sequence). The CDR3 runs to 18 residues. Losses at the gene ends were 3 bases for V and 5 bases for J; bases not matched to a gene: 14. Written as DNA, the CDR3 is TGTGCCACCAGCAGGCACGGGGGGACAGGGGGCCCTCGGGACGAGCAGTACTTC. This gives the protein CATSRHGGTGGPRDEQYF.

This chain's CDR3 is CASRSTAMNTEAFF. The CDR3 bases are TGTGCCAGCAGAAGTACAGCTATGAACACTGAAGCTTTCTTT. The V and J genes are TRBV6-5 and TRBJ1-1; D is undetermined. Germline CDR1 MNHEY, CDR2 SVGAGI. CDR3 length: 14 residues. V was pared by 6 bases and J by 0 bases, with 11 bases between.